Given below is one T cell receptor (beta chain) in context. Its antigen is currently unknown. V dropped 2 bases and J dropped 8; count of bases not matched to a gene: 1. This CDR3 has 12 amino acids. Germline V gives CDR1 MDHEN, CDR2 SYDVKM. The data belong to a study of OX40 agonist ivuxolimab in advanced cancers. Background on the study: From 23 to 79 years was the age range, with a mean of roughly 64 years, and about 83% were male. The study reported partial responses in three patients: one hepatocellular carcinoma, two cutaneous melanoma. Overall study findings and caveats: Partial responders at 0.1-3.0 mg/kg had among the lowest clonal expansion.

Clones were read by immunoSEQ multiplex PCR, and TCRdb kept only the in-frame ones, dropping some. Here the sample spans 60,000 to 75,000 clones, around 83% being singletons. The material sequenced was CD4+ or CD8+ T cells sorted from blood, taken in a trial of the OX40 agonist ivuxolimab. The chain links TRBV28 to TRBJ1-1; 8 nucleotides agree with TRBD1. The receptor comes from an adult with an advanced solid tumor such as melanoma, head and neck, liver or kidney cancer. CDR3 coding DNA: TGTGCCAGCAGTTTAGGGACAGGAGAAGCTTTCTTT. Translation gives CASSLGTGEAFF. The whole variable domain, filled in from reference TRBV28 and TRBJ1-1, reads DVKVTQSSRYLVKRTGEKVFLECVQDMDHENMFWYRQDPGLGLRLIYFSYDVKMKEKGDIPEGYSVSREKKERFSLILESASTNQTSMYLCASSLGTGEAFFGQGTRLTVV.